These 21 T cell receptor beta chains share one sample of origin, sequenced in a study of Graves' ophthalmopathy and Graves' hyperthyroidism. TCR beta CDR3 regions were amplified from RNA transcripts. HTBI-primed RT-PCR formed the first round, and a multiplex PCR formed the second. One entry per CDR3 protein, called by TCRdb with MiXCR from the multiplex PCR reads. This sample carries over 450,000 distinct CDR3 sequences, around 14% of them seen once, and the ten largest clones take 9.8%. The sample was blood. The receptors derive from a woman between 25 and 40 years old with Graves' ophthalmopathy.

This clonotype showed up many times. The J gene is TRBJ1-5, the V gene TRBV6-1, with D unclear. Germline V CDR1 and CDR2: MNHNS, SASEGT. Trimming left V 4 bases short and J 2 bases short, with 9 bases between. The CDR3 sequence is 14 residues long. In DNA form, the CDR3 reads TGTGCCAGCAGTGGCGGGATAGGCAATCAGCCCCAGCATTTT. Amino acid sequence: CASSGGIGNQPQHF.

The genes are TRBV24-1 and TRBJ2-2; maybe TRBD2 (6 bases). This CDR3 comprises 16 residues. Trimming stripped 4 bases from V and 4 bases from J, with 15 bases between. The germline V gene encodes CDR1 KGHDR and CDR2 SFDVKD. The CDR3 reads CATSDAGGAFTGELFF. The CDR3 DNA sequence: TGTGCCACCAGTGACGCTGGCGGGGCGTTCACCGGGGAGCTGTTTTTT.

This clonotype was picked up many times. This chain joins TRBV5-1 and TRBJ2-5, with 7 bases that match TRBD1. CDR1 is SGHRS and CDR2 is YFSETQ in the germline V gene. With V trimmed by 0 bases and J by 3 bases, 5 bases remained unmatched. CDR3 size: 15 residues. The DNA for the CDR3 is TGCGCCAGCAGCTTGGACGGGACAGTGGAAGAGACCCAGTACTTC. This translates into CASSLDGTVEETQYF.

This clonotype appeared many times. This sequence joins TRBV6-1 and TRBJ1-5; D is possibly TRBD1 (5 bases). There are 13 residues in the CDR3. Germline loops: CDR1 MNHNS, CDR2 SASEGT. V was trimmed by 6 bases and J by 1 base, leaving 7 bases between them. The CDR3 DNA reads TGTGCCAGCAGGACAGAGAGCAATCAGCCCCAGCATTTT. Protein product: CASRTESNQPQHF.

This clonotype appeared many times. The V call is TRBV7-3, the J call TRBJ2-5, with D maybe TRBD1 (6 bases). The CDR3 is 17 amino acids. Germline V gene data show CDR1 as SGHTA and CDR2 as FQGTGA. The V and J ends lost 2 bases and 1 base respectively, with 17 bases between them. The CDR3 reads CASSLGGPGTLQETQYF. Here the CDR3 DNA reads TGTGCCAGCAGCTTAGGCGGCCCCGGGACACTCCAAGAGACCCAGTACTTC.

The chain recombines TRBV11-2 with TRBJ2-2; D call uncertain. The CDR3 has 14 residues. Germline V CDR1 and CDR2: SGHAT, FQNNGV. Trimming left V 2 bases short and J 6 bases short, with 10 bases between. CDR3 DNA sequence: TGTGCCAGCAGCTTAAATACCTGGGCCGGGGAGCTGTTTTTT. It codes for CASSLNTWAGELFF.

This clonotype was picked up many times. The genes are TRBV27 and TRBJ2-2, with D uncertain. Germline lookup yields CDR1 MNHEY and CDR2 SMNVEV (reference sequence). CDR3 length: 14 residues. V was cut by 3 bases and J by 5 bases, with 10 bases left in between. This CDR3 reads CASSFGFYTGELFF. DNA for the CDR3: TGTGCCAGCAGTTTTGGGTTTTATACCGGGGAGCTGTTTTTT.

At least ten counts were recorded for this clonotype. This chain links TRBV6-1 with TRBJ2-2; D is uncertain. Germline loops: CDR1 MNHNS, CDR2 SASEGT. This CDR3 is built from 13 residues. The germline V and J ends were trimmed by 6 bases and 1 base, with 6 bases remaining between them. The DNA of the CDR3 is TGTGCCAGCAGACAAGGGAACACCGGGGAGCTGTTTTTT. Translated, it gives CASRQGNTGELFF.

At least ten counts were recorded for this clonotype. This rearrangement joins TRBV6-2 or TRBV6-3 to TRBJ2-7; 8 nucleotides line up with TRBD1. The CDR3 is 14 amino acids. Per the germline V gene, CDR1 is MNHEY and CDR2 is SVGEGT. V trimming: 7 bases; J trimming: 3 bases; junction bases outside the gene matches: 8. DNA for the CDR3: TGTGCCAGCACCTGGACAGGGAATCTCTACGAGCAGTACTTC. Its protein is CASTWTGNLYEQYF.

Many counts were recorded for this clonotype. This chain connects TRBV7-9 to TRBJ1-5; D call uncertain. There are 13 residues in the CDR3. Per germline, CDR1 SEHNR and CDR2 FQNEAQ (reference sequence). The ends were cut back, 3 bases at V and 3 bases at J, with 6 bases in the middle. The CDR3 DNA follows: TGTGCCAGCAGCTTTGCAGTCAATCAGCCCCAGCATTTT. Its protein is CASSFAVNQPQHF.

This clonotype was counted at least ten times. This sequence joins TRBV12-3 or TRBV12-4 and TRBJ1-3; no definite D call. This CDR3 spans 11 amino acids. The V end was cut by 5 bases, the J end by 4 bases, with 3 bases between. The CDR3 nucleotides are TGTGCCAGCAGTCCCGGAAACACCATATATTTT. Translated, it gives CASSPGNTIYF.

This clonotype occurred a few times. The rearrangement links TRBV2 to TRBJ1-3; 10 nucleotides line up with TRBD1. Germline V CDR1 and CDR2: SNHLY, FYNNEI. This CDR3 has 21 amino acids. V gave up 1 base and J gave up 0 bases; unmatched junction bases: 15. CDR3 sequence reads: CASSEVPSDRGLLSSGNTIYF. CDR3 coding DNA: TGTGCCAGCAGTGAAGTCCCAAGTGACAGGGGGCTTTTAAGCTCTGGAAACACCATATATTTT.

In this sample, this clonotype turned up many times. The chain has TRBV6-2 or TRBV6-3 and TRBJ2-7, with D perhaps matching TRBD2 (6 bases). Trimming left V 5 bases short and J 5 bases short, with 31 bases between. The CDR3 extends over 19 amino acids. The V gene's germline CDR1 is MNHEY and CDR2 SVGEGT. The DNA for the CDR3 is TGTGCCAGCAGTACCGGCGGGGTAGGGCCCGGGATAGCTCCAGACGAGCAGTACTTC. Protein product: CASSTGGVGPGIAPDEQYF.

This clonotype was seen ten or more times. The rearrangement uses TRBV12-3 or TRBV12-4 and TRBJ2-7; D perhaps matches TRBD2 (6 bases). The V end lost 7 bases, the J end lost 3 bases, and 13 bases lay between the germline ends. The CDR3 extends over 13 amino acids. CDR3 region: CASMSGAHYEQYF. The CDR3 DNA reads TGTGCCAGCATGTCGGGAGCCCACTACGAGCAGTACTTC.

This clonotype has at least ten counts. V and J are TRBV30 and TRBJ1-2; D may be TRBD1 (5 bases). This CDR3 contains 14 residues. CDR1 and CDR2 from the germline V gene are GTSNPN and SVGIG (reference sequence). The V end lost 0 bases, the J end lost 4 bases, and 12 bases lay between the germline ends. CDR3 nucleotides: TGTGCCTGGAGTGTACACGGGGCGAGCTATGGCTACACCTTC. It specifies CAWSVHGASYGYTF.

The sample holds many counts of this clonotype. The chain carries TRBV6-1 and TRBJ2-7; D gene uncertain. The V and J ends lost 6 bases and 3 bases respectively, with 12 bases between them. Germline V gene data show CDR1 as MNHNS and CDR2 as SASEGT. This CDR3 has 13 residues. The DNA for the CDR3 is TGTGCCAGCAGCCCACAAAATTACTACGAGCAGTACTTC. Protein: CASSPQNYYEQYF.

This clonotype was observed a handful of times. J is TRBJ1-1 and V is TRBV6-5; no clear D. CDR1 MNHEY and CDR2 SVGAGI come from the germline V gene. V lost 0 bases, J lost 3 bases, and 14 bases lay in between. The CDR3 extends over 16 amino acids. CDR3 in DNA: TGTGCCAGCAGTTACTCGAACGGGTGGAAGGACACTGAAGCTTTCTTT. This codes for CASSYSNGWKDTEAFF.

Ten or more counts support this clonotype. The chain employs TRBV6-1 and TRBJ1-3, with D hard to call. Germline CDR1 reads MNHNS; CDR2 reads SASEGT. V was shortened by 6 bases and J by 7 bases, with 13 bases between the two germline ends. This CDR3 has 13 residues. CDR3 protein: CASRMTDWNTIYF. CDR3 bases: TGTGCCAGCAGGATGACCGACTGGAACACCATATATTTT.

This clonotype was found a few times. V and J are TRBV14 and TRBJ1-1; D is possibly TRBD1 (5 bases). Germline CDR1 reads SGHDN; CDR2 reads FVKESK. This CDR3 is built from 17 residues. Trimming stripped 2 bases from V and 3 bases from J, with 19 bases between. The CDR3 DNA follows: TGTGCCAGCAGCCAATACGTGAGAAACCGGGGGGACACTGAAGCTTTCTTT. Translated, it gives CASSQYVRNRGDTEAFF.

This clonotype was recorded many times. The CDR3 nucleotides are TGTGCCAGCAGTCTACCGAGGGGATCCTACGAGCAGTACTTC. Its translation is CASSLPRGSYEQYF. The chain links TRBV28 to TRBJ2-7; D may correspond to TRBD1 or TRBD2 (5 bases each). Germline values: CDR1 MDHEN, CDR2 SYDVKM. The CDR3 contains 14 residues. Trimming shortened V by 5 bases and J by 1 base, and 12 bases separated the two germline ends.

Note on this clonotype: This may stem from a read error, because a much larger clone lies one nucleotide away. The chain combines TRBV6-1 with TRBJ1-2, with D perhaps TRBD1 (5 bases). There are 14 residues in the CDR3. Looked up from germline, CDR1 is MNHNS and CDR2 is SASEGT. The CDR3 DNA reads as TGTGCCAGCAGACAAGGGACTTCTCTCCCTGGCTACGCCTTC. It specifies CASRQGTSLPGYAF.